Listed here are 30 T cell receptor beta chains from one sample, sequenced in a study of glioma-infiltrating T cells. The iRepertoire nested amplicon-rescue multiplex PCR amplified TCR alpha and beta CDR3s from RNA. Each CDR3 protein gets one entry after TCRdb re-called the multiplex PCR reads with MiXCR. Altogether more than 95,000 distinct CDR3 sequences are present, approximately 25% being singletons, with the ten largest covering approximately 14%. What was sequenced was glioma tissue, nonneoplastic brain tissue, or PBMCs (not recorded which). Every receptor here comes from a human donor with low-grade glioma or glioblastoma, undergoing nonglioma brain surgery, or in good health (not recorded which).

This clonotype was seen many times. The rearrangement joins TRBV19 to TRBJ1-1; D not certain. The CDR3 has 14 residues. CDR1 and CDR2 from the germline V gene are LNHDA and SQIVND (reference sequence). V lost 1 base and J 4 bases, leaving 10 bases between the germline ends. In nucleotides, the CDR3 is TGTGCCAGTAGTATAGGGGATGACGGCACTGAAGCTTTCTTT. This sequence encodes CASSIGDDGTEAFF. Full variable domain (rest looked up from reference TRBV19 and TRBJ1-1): DGGITQSPKYLFRKEGQNVTLSCEQNLNHDAMYWYRQDPGQGLRLIYYSQIVNDFQKGDIAEGYSVSREKKESFPLTVTSAQKNPTAFYLCASSIGDDGTEAFFGQGTRLTVV.

The chain combines TRBV20-1 with TRBJ1-5; D might be TRBD1 (5 bases). The V gene lost 6 bases and the J gene lost 0 bases, with 18 bases spanning the gap. The CDR3 sequence is 16 residues long. CDR1 is DFQATT, CDR2 SNEGSKA, per germline (reference sequence). The CDR3 region is CSALVREVNSNQPQHF. In DNA form, the CDR3 reads TGCAGTGCCCTAGTCAGGGAAGTGAATAGCAATCAGCCCCAGCATTTT.

The sample holds many counts of this clonotype. The V gene is TRBV7-2, the J gene TRBJ1-2; D is unresolved. V lost 5 bases and J lost 0, with 7 bases in between. The CDR3 is 13 residues long. Germline V gene sequence: CDR1 SGHTA, CDR2 FQGNSA. The CDR3, as DNA: TGTGCCAGCAGCCTGACCGCTAACTATGGCTACACCTTC. Amino acid sequence: CASSLTANYGYTF.

Concerning this clonotype itself: This may arise from a read error, as a much more abundant clone is one base away. The V and J genes are TRBV27 and TRBJ2-1, with TRBD2 matching over 8 bases. The CDR3 is 16 amino acids. V shed 0 bases and J 5 bases; nucleotides not matched to a gene: 6. In germline, CDR1 is MNHEY, CDR2 SMNVEV (reference sequence). CDR3 DNA: TGTGCCAGCAGTTTATCCGGGAGGGCCGGAAACAATGAGCAGTTCTTC. Protein product: CASSLSGRAGNNEQFF.

This clonotype was found a few times. J is TRBJ1-4 and V is TRBV12-3 or TRBV12-4; 7 positions match TRBD1. The CDR3 extends over 14 amino acids. Trimming cost V 6 bases and J 7 bases; bases outside gene matches: 8. CDR3 residues: CASSGRQGGEKLFF. The CDR3 DNA reads TGTGCCAGCAGCGGCCGACAGGGAGGTGAAAAACTGTTTTTT.

This clonotype was detected a few times. The V call is TRBV12-3 or TRBV12-4, the J call TRBJ2-3; 9 bases match TRBD1. The CDR3 has 17 residues. J was trimmed by 4 bases and V by 5 bases; bases with no gene match: 13. DNA of the CDR3: TGTGCCAGCAGTAGCTATAGGACAGGGGTATCCGCAGATACGCAGTATTTT. It is translated as CASSSYRTGVSADTQYF.

There are many counts of this clonotype. The genes are TRBV7-2 and TRBJ1-5, with D possibly matching TRBD1 (6 bases). V was clipped by 3 bases and J by 0 bases, with 15 bases between them. Germline loops: CDR1 SGHTA, CDR2 FQGNSA. The CDR3 covers 17 residues. The CDR3 sequence is CASSFRGRGFSNQPQHF. CDR3 DNA sequence: TGTGCCAGCAGCTTCCGGGGGAGGGGGTTTAGCAATCAGCCCCAGCATTTT.

As regards this clonotype: A read error is possible here, since a much larger clone lies one base away. The rearrangement uses TRBV11-2 and TRBJ1-1; D unresolved. Germline CDR1 reads SGHAT; CDR2 reads FQNNGV. This CDR3 has 16 amino acids. This chain's CDR3 is CASSLKLMGLNTETFF. Here the CDR3 DNA reads TGTGCCAGCAGCCTCAAACTGATGGGGTTGAACACTGAAACTTTCTTT. Complete variable domain (other parts from reference TRBV11-2 and TRBJ1-1): EAGVAQSPRYKIIEKRQSVAFWCNPISGHATLYWYQQILGQGPKLLIQFQNNGVVDDSQLPKDRFSAERLKGVDSTLKIQPAKLEDSAVYLCASSLKLMGLNTETFFGQGTRLTVV.

This clonotype has a count of ten or more. The CDR3 here is CASSPIDQEQFF. In DNA form, the CDR3 reads TGCGCCAGCAGCCCAATTGATCAGGAGCAGTTCTTC. The chain uses TRBV4-1 and TRBJ2-1; D gene ambiguous. There are 12 residues in the CDR3. The germline V gene encodes CDR1 MGHRA and CDR2 YSYEKL. V was shortened by 4 bases and J by 10 bases, with 11 bases between the two germline ends.

This clonotype was seen at least ten times. This sequence joins TRBV20-1 and TRBJ2-1, with no clear D. Germline V gene lookup returns CDR1 DFQATT and CDR2 SNEGSKA (reference sequence). V was clipped by 3 bases and J by 7 bases, with 13 bases between them. CDR3 length: 13 residues. This CDR3 reads CSARTNPGNEQFF. The CDR3, as DNA: TGCAGTGCTAGGACGAACCCTGGGAATGAGCAGTTCTTC.

Ten or more counts support this clonotype. This rearrangement joins TRBV5-1 to TRBJ2-2, with 7 bases aligning to TRBD2. The germline gives CDR1 SGHRS, CDR2 YFSETQ. With V trimmed by 7 bases and J by 2 bases, 8 bases remained unmatched. This CDR3 has 15 residues. DNA of the CDR3: TGCGCCAGCGGTCAAGGGACTACCAACACCGGGGAGCTGTTTTTT. This sequence encodes CASGQGTTNTGELFF.

To note about this clonotype: Given a much more abundant clone one base away, this may be a read error. V is TRBV12-3 or TRBV12-4 and J is TRBJ2-7, with D perhaps TRBD1 (5 bases). The length of the CDR3 is 15 residues. Between the trimmed V and J ends, which lost 1 base and 4 bases, there was a span of 14 bases. The CDR3 here is CASSLGQGVEYEQYF. The CDR3 nucleotides read TGTGCCAGCAGTTTAGGGCAAGGGGTTGAGTACGAGCAGTACTTC.

This clonotype was observed a handful of times. It may be a read error: a sequence one base away is much more abundant. The CDR3, as DNA: TGTGCCAGCCGCTCCGCGGGCTACGAGCAGTACTTC. Translated: CASRSAGYEQYF. V gene TRBV7-2 combines with J gene TRBJ2-7, with D possibly matching TRBD2 (5 bases). Trimming removed 8 bases at V and 3 bases at J, with 11 bases between. The CDR3 covers 12 residues. From germline, CDR1 is SGHTA and CDR2 FQGNSA.

At least ten counts were recorded for this clonotype. The chain carries TRBV19 and TRBJ2-1; 13 nucleotides match TRBD2. This CDR3 contains 14 residues. Unmatched junction bases numbered 2, after V lost 10 bases and J lost 2 bases. Germline CDR1 is LNHDA and CDR2 is SQIVND (reference sequence). This CDR3 is CATGLAGAYNEQFF. Written as DNA, the CDR3 is TGTGCCACAGGACTAGCGGGAGCCTACAATGAGCAGTTCTTC.

This rearrangement joins TRBV4-1 to TRBJ2-7, with 8 bases fitting TRBD2. The CDR3 runs 15 residues. The germline V gene encodes CDR1 MGHRA and CDR2 YSYEKL. Losses at the gene ends were 1 base for V and 6 bases for J; bases not matched to a gene: 8. CDR3 DNA: TGCGCCAGCAGCCAAGGTACAAGCGGGAGTTTCGAGCAGTACTTC. It is translated as CASSQGTSGSFEQYF.

For this clonotype: The germline gene is not matched at one end of the junction; a read error may be the cause. The chain links TRBV6-5 to TRBJ2-7, with a weak D call TRBD2 (5 bases). The CDR3 length is 15 residues. Germline V gives CDR1 MNHEY, CDR2 SVGAGI. The CDR3 sequence: CASSYSGELSNEQYF. CDR3 sequence (DNA): TGTGCCAGCAGTTACTCGGGAGAGCTCTCCAACGAGCAGTACTTC.

This clonotype was seen ten or more times. This chain joins TRBV7-2 and TRBJ2-3; D not resolved. The CDR3 contains 14 residues. CDR1 is SGHTA, CDR2 FQGNSA, per germline. V lost 1 base, J lost 2 bases, and 7 bases lay in between. This chain's CDR3 is CASSLGHATDTQYF. The CDR3 DNA reads as TGTGCCAGCAGCTTAGGCCACGCCACAGATACGCAGTATTTT.

This clonotype was recorded many times. The CDR3 sequence: CASSPPDTNTQYF. The CDR3 bases are TGTGCCAGCTCACCACCCGATACAAATACGCAGTATTTT. This chain uses TRBV18 with TRBJ2-3; D remains ambiguous. The CDR3 has 13 residues. Germline CDR1 KGHSH, CDR2 LQKENI. V dropped 0 bases and J dropped 7 bases, with 8 bases sitting between them. Full variable domain (outside the CDR3, taken from reference TRBV18 and TRBJ2-3): NAGVMQNPRHLVRRRGQEARLRCSPMKGHSHVYWYRQLPEEGLKFMVYLQKENIIDESGMPKERFSAEFPKEGPSILRIQQVVRGDSAAYFCASSPPDTNTQYFGPGTRLTVL.

This clonotype was found many times. This chain joins TRBV15 and TRBJ1-1; 11 bases are shared with TRBD1. After removal of 7 bases from V and 1 base from J, the junction contained 8 bases not matched to a gene. This CDR3 is built from 16 residues. The V gene's germline CDR1 is LNHNV and CDR2 YYDKDF (reference sequence). CDR3 region: CATTPDRGPGNTEAFF. CDR3 DNA sequence: TGTGCCACCACCCCGGACAGGGGGCCGGGGAACACTGAAGCTTTCTTT. The full variable domain, in which reference TRBV15 and TRBJ1-1 provide the parts outside the CDR3, is DAMVIQNPRYQVTQFGKPVTLSCSQTLNHNVMYWYQQKSSQAPKLLFHYYDKDFNNEADTPDNFQSRRPNTSFCFLDIRSPGLGDTAMYLCATTPDRGPGNTEAFFGQGTRLTVV.

In its sample, this clonotype was seen a few times. A much larger clone lies one base from this, so it may be a read error. The chain joins TRBV6-1 to TRBJ1-1; D not resolved. Trimming shortened V by 7 bases and J by 0 bases, and 9 bases separated the two germline ends. The length of the CDR3 is 13 residues. The germline V gene has CDR1 MNHNS and CDR2 SASEGT. The CDR3 bases are TGTGCCAGCATGGGCAGAATGAACACTGAAGCTTTCTTT. This gives the protein CASMGRMNTEAFF.

This clonotype has ten or more counts. This chain links TRBV20-1 with TRBJ2-7, with D uncertain. Trimming cost V 7 bases and J 2 bases, with 9 bases left between them. Germline V CDR1 and CDR2: DFQATT, SNEGSKA (reference sequence). This CDR3 has 11 amino acids. DNA of the CDR3: TGCAGTGTAGGGTCCACCTACGAGCAGTACTTC. It translates to CSVGSTYEQYF.

Ten or more counts support this clonotype. The V gene is TRBV6-1, the J gene TRBJ2-5, with D perhaps matching TRBD1 or TRBD2 (5 bases each). With 9 bases removed from V and 1 base from J, the gap between germline ends came to 18 bases. Germline lookup yields CDR1 MNHNS and CDR2 SASEGT. The CDR3 length is 15 residues. The CDR3 is CASWAFGTSQETQYF. In DNA form, the CDR3 reads TGTGCCAGTTGGGCATTCGGGACCTCCCAAGAGACCCAGTACTTC.

This clonotype was recorded many times. V and J are TRBV4-2 and TRBJ1-1, with D hard to call. CDR3 length: 17 amino acids. With 0 bases removed from V and 1 base from J, the gap between germline ends came to 15 bases. Germline CDR1 is LGHNA and CDR2 is YNFKEQ. The CDR3 DNA is TGTGCCAGCAGCCAAGACTCCGGTGGTTTAAGGAACACTGAAGCTTTCTTT. It is translated as CASSQDSGGLRNTEAFF.

This clonotype was recorded at least ten times. V usage is TRBV11-2 and J usage is TRBJ1-1; D may be TRBD1 (6 bases). In germline, CDR1 is SGHAT, CDR2 FQNNGV. The V and J ends lost 8 bases and 0 bases respectively, with 10 bases between them. The length of the CDR3 is 13 residues. CDR3 nucleotide sequence: TGTGCCAGCGGGGGCAGCATGAACACTGAAGCTTTCTTT. This translates into CASGGSMNTEAFF.

A note on this clonotype: A read error may explain this, as a much larger clone is one base away. The CDR3 bases are TGTGCCAGCAGTTTGGTACGAAGATTTGGCTACACCTTC. Residues: CASSLVRRFGYTF. The rearrangement joins TRBV12-3 or TRBV12-4 to TRBJ1-2; D not certain. V lost 3 bases and J lost 7, with 12 bases in between. The CDR3 extends over 13 amino acids.

This clonotype was detected only once. One end of the junction does not line up with germline, which may come from a read error. The chain links TRBV4-2 to TRBJ2-5; TRBD1 matches at 7 bases. Germline V gene lookup returns CDR1 LGHNA and CDR2 YNFKEQ. The CDR3 is 14 residues long. The CDR3 sequence: CASSQRGPQGTQYF. The CDR3 DNA follows: TGTGCCAGCAGCCAAAGGGGGCCTCAAGGGACCCAGTACTTC.

This clonotype showed up many times. One base away lies a much larger clone, so this may be a sequencing read error. The chain couples TRBV28 to TRBJ1-5, with D possibly TRBD1 on 6 matching bases. CDR3 length: 15 residues. Trimming took 5 bases from V and 3 from J, leaving 14 bases between them. Germline V gene data show CDR1 as MDHEN and CDR2 as SYDVKM. In DNA, the CDR3 is TGTGCCAGCAGTCCCCCGACAGGCAACAATCAGCCCCAGCATTTT. Protein: CASSPPTGNNQPQHF.

This clonotype was observed at least ten times. The rearrangement links TRBV15 to TRBJ2-1; 7 bases are a match to TRBD1. The CDR3 has 14 amino acids. V shed 4 bases and J 6 bases; nucleotides not matched to a gene: 6. CDR1 and CDR2 (germline): LNHNV, YYDKDF (reference sequence). The CDR3 region is CATSILRQGNEQFF. The CDR3, as DNA: TGTGCCACCAGCATATTACGACAGGGCAATGAGCAGTTCTTC.

This clonotype was found many times. The V call is TRBV27, the J call TRBJ1-6; D ambiguous. Trimming removed 7 bases from V and 4 bases from J, with 11 bases in between. The CDR3 consists of 14 residues. The germline CDR1 and CDR2 sequences are MNHEY and SMNVEV (reference sequence). CDR3: CASTYSPYNSPLHF. CDR3 DNA: TGTGCCAGCACCTACAGCCCATATAATTCACCCCTCCACTTT.

Many counts were recorded for this clonotype. The chain combines TRBV6-2 or TRBV6-3 with TRBJ1-5; D not certain. The CDR3 covers 14 residues. Trimming cost V 2 bases and J 6 bases, with 11 bases left between them. Germline V gene data show CDR1 as MNHEY and CDR2 as SVGEGT. CDR3 loop: CASSYGTGGQPQHF. CDR3 DNA sequence: TGTGCCAGCAGTTACGGTACGGGCGGTCAGCCCCAGCATTTT.